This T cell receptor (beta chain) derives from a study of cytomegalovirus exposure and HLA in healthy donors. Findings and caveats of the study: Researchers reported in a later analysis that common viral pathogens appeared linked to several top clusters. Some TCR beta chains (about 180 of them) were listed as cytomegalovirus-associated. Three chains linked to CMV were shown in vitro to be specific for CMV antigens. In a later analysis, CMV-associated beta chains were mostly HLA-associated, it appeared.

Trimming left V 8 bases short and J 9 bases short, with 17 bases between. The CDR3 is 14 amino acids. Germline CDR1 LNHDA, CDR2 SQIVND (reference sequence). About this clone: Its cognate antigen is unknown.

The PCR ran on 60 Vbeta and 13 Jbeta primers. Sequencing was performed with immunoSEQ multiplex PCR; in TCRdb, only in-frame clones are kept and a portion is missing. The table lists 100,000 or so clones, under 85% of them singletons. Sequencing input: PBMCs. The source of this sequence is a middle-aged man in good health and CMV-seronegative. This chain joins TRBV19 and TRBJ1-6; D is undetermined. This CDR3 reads CASSIEQVTSPLHF. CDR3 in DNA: TGTGCCAGTTCAATTGAGCAGGTCACTTCACCCCTCCACTTT.